This T cell receptor beta chain was captured in a study of patients and donors after allogeneic stem cell transplantation. MiXCR, run by TCRdb on the RT-PCR reads, gives a single entry per CDR3 protein. The sample lists approximately 170,000 distinct CDR3 sequences; approximately 28% were seen once. This CDR3 is built from 9 residues. Germline CDR1 is SQVTM and CDR2 is ANQGSEA. Trimming took 1 base from V and 11 from J, leaving 3 bases between them. Sequenced material: blood, either unsorted or a sorted T cell fraction (not recorded which). The TCR was taken from a human donor who was either an allogeneic HSCT recipient or a stem cell or donor lymphocyte infusion donor (not recorded which). It is not recorded whose cells these are; they may come from a transplant donor. The chain couples TRBV29-1 to TRBJ2-1; no clear D. The CDR3 spells CSVEGQQFF. In DNA, the CDR3 is TGCAGCGTTGAAGGTCAGCAGTTCTTC.